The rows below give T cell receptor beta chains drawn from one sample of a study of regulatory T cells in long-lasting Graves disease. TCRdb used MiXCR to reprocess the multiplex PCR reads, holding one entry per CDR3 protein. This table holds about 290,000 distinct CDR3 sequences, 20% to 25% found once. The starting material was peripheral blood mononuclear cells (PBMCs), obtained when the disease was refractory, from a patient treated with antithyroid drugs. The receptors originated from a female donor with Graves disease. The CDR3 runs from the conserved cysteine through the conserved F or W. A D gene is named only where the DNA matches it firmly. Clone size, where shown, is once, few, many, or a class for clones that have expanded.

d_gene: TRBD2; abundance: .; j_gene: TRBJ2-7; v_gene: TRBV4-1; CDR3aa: CASSQEPSGYEQYF; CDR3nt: TGCGCCAGCAGCCAGGAGCCTAGCGGCTACGAGCAGTACTTC
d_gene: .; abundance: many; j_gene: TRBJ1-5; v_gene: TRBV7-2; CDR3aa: CASSLAGVGNQPQHF; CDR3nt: TGTGCCAGCAGCTTAGCAGGGGTAGGTAATCAGCCCCAGCATTTT
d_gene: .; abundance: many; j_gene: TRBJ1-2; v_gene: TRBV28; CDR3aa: CASSLVGGGYGYTF; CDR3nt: TGTGCCAGCAGTTTGGTCGGGGGGGGCTATGGCTACACCTTC
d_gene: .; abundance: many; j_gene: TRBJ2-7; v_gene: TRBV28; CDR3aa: CASSLPGRGYEQYF; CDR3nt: TGTGCCAGCAGTCTACCGGGAAGAGGATACGAGCAGTACTTC
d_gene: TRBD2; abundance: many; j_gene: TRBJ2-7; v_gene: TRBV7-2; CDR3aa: CASTSGTSGDEQYF; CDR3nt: TGTGCCAGCACCTCCGGGACTAGCGGCGACGAGCAGTACTTC
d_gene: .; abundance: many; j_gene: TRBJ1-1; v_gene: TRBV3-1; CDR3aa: CASSQDSRTEAFF; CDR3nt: TGTGCCAGCAGTCAAGACAGTCGCACTGAAGCTTTCTTT
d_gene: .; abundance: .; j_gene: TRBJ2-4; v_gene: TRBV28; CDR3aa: CASSAYSSAKNIQYF; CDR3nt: TGTGCCAGCAGTGCATACTCGTCAGCCAAAAACATTCAGTACTTC
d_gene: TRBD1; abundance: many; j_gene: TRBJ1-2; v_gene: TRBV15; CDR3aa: CATSSGGFYGYTF; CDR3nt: TGTGCCACCAGCTCAGGGGGATTCTATGGCTACACCTTC
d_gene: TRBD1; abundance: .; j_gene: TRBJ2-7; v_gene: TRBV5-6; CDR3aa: CASSPWTGRIYEQYF; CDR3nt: TGCGCCAGCAGTCCGTGGACAGGAAGGATCTACGAGCAGTACTTC
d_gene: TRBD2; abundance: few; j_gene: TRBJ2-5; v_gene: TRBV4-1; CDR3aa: CASSQVGEGETQYF; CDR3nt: TGCGCCAGCAGCCAAGTAGGGGAGGGAGAGACCCAGTACTTC
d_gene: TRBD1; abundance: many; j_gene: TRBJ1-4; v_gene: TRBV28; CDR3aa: CASSGTANNEKLFF; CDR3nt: TGTGCCAGCAGTGGGACAGCGAATAATGAAAAACTGTTTTTT
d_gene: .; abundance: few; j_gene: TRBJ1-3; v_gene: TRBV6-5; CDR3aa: CASSSTGPGNTIYF; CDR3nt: TGTGCCAGCAGTTCTACAGGTCCGGGAAACACCATATATTTT
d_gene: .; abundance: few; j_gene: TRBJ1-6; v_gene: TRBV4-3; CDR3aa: CASSQGLESPLHF; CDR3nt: TGCGCCAGCAGCCAAGGTCTGGAGTCACCCCTCCACTTT
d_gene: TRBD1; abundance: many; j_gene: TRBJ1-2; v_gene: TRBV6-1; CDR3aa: CASSRDPGTAFNYGYTF; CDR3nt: TGTGCCAGCAGCAGAGATCCGGGGACAGCCTTTAACTATGGCTACACCTTC
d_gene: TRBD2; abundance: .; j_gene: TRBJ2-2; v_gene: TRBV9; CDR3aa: CASSVALAGGPTGELFF; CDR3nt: TGTGCCAGCAGCGTAGCCTTAGCGGGAGGGCCCACCGGGGAGCTGTTTTTT
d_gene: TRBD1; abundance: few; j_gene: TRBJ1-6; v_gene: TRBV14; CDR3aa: CASSRGTANSPLHF; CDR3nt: TGTGCCAGCAGCCGCGGGACAGCCAATTCACCCCTCCACTTT
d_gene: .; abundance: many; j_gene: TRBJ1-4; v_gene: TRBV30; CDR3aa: CAWSVLGPEKLFF; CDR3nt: TGTGCCTGGAGTGTCCTAGGACCCGAAAAACTGTTTTTT
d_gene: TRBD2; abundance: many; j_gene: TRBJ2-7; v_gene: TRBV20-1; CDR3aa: CSARGRTSLSYEQYF; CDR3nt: TGCAGTGCTAGGGGTCGGACTAGCCTCTCCTACGAGCAGTACTTC
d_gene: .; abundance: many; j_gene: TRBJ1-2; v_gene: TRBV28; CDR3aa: CASSPGGSYGYTF; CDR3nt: TGTGCCAGCAGTCCCGGGGGTTCCTATGGCTACACCTTC
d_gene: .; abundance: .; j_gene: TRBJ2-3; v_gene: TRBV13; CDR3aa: CASSLDWQEGGTDTQYF; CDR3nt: TGTGCCAGCAGCTTAGATTGGCAGGAGGGAGGCACAGATACGCAGTATTTT
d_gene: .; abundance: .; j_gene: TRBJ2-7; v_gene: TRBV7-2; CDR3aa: CASSLAFYEQYF; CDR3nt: TGTGCCAGCAGCTTAGCTTTCTACGAGCAGTACTTC
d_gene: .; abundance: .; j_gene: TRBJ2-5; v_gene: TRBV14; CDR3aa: CASSQVAPGATQYF; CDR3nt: TGTGCCAGCAGCCAAGTGGCCCCCGGGGCGACCCAGTACTTC
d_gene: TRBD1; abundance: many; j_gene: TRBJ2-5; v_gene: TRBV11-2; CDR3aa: CASSFSGGRWEETQYF; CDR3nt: TGTGCCAGCAGCTTTTCAGGGGGTCGTTGGGAAGAGACCCAGTACTTC
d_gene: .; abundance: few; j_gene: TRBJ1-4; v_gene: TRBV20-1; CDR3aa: CSALIQGPNEKLFF; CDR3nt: TGCAGTGCCCTCATACAGGGACCTAATGAAAAACTGTTTTTT
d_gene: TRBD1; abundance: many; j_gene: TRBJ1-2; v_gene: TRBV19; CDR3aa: CASRGQDDYGYTF; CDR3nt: TGTGCCAGTAGAGGACAGGACGACTATGGCTACACCTTC
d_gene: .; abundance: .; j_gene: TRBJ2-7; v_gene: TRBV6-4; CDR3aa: CASSPRDKTYEQYF; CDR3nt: TGTGCCAGCAGTCCCCGGGACAAGACCTACGAGCAGTACTTC
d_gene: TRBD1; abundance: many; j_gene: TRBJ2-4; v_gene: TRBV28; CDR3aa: CASSTRGQAKNIQYF; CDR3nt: TGTGCCAGCAGTACCAGGGGGCAAGCCAAAAACATTCAGTACTTC
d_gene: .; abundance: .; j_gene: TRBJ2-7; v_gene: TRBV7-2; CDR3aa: CASSSQIFYEQYF; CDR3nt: TGTGCCAGCAGCTCTCAGATCTTCTACGAGCAGTACTTC
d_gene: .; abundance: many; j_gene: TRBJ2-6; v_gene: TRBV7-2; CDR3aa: CASTDRSGGANVLTF; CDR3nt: TGTGCCAGCACCGACCGTTCGGGGGGGGCCAACGTCCTGACTTTC
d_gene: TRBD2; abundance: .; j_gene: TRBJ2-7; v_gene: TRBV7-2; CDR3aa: CASTWTSGSGEQYF; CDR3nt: TGTGCCAGCACCTGGACTAGCGGGAGCGGGGAGCAGTACTTC
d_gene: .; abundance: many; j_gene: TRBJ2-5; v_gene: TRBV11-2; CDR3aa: CASSSGRMMAGETQYF; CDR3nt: TGTGCCAGCAGCTCAGGGAGGATGATGGCTGGGGAGACCCAGTACTTC
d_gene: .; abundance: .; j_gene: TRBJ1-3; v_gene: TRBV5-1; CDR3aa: CASSFAGTGNTIYF; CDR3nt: TGCGCCAGCAGCTTCGCGGGAACCGGAAACACCATATATTTT
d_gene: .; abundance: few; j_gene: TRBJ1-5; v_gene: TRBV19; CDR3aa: CASSITDQPQHF; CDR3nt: TGTGCCAGTAGTATAACGGATCAGCCCCAGCATTTT
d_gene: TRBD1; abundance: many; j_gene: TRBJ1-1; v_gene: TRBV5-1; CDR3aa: CASRPGTGSIEAFF; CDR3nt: TGCGCCAGCCGACCCGGGACAGGGTCCATTGAAGCTTTCTTT
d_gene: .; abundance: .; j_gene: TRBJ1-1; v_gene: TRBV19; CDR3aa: CASSIPEGEAFF; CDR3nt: TGTGCCAGTAGTATTCCAGAGGGTGAAGCTTTCTTT
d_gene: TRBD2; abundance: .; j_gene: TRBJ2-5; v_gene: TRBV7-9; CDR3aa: CASSMTSGRETQYF; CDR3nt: TGTGCCAGCAGCATGACTAGCGGGAGAGAGACCCAGTACTTC
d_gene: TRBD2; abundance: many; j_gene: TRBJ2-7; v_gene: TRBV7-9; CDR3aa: CASRGLAGERRPYEQYF; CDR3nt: TGTGCCAGCAGAGGGCTAGCGGGAGAAAGAAGGCCCTACGAGCAGTACTTC
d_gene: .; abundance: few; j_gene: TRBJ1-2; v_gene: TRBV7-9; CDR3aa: CASSLAAELDYGYTF; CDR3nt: TGTGCCAGCAGCTTAGCGGCAGAATTGGACTATGGCTACACCTTC
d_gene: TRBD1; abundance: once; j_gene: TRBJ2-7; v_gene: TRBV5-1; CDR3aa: CASSWTGAYEQYF; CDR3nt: TGCGCCAGCAGCTGGACAGGGGCCTACGAGCAGTACTTC
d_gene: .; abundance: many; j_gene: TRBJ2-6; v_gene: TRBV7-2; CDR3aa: CASSFYSGANVLTF; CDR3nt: TGTGCCAGCAGCTTCTACTCTGGGGCCAACGTCCTGACTTTC
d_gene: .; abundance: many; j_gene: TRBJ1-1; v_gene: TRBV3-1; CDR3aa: CASRQGGDPDAFF; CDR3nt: TGTGCCAGCAGACAAGGTGGTGACCCGGATGCTTTCTTT
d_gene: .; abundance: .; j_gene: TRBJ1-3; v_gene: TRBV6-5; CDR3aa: CASSYGLTERYF; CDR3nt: TGTGCCAGCAGTTACGGTTTAACAGAACGGTATTTT
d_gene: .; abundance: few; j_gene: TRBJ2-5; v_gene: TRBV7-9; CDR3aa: CASNDPGETQYF; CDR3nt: TGTGCCAGCAACGACCCAGGAGAGACCCAGTACTTC
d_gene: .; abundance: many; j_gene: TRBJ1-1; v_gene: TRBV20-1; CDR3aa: CSARASRVGNTEAFF; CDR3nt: TGCAGTGCTAGAGCATCCAGGGTAGGGAACACTGAAGCTTTCTTT
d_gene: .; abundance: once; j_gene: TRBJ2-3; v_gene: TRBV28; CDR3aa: CASSTGGDTQYF; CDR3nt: TGTGCCAGCAGTACAGGCGGAGATACGCAGTATTTT
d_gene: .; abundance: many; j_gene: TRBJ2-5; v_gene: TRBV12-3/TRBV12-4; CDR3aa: CASSPPSGETQYF; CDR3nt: TGTGCCAGCAGTCCCCCCTCGGGGGAGACCCAGTACTTC